Given below is one T cell receptor (beta chain) in context. This entry is derived from a study of OX40 agonist ivuxolimab in advanced cancers. The data were produced by immunoSEQ multiplex PCR, yet TCRdb's version contains in-frame clones alone and is incomplete. The table has tens of thousands of clones, 92% seen once. Germline lookup yields CDR1 SGHTA and CDR2 FQGNSA. The junction had 7 bases not matched to a gene; V was cut back by 5 bases and J by 2 bases. This CDR3 has 15 amino acids. The rearrangement uses TRBV7-2 and TRBJ2-3, with 7 bases lining up with TRBD2. The sample here was CD4+ or CD8+ T cells sorted from blood, taken in a trial of the OX40 agonist ivuxolimab. This receptor was identified in an adult with an advanced solid tumor such as melanoma, head and neck, liver or kidney cancer. The CDR3 region has the DNA TGTGCCAGCAGCAGGGCTAGCGGATTCACAGATACGCAGTATTTT. Residues: CASSRASGFTDTQYF.